This T cell receptor beta chain was obtained from a study of beta chain features in type 1 diabetes. Study as a whole: No patient-donor differences in age, gender, total cells or subset yield. General study points: Within each of all four CD4+ subsets, Type 1 diabetes patients had TCRB CDR3s that were moderately but significantly shorter.

Germline loops: CDR1 SGHVS, CDR2 FQNEAQ. The CDR3 sequence is 17 residues long. Trimming pared 4 bases from V and 5 bases from J, leaving 24 bases between. All of the isolated RNA was reverse transcribed, so expressed TCRB transcripts were sequenced. The method was immunoSEQ multiplex PCR; TCRdb's version includes in-frame clones alone and lacks a portion of them. The table shows about 360,000 clones, with about 12% occurring only once. About this clone itself: Its antigen is not identified.

The chain couples TRBV7-8 to TRBJ2-7; the D gene is possibly TRBD1 (5 bases). What was sequenced was naive CD4+ T cells from blood. The TCR sequence derives from a man aged 18 to 29 in good health. The CDR3 region has the DNA TGTGCCAGCAGCTCCTCAGTCGACAGAGTACTGTCCCACGAGCAGTACTTC. Translated, it gives CASSSSVDRVLSHEQYF.